The 13 T cell receptor beta chains below come from one sample, sequenced in a study of TIL therapy for anti-PD-1-resistant metastatic lung cancer. Time point noted: pre-treatment sample, taken before nivolumab and TIL therapy. The libraries were made with immunoSEQ v3. Produced via immunoSEQ multiplex PCR; TCRdb's table is partial and in-frame only. This sample has some 50,000 clones, with roughly 85% found just once. The source was blood, collected at baseline. These receptors originate from a man aged 65 to 85 with non-small cell lung cancer.

This chain joins TRBV7-9 and TRBJ2-1, with a possible D match to TRBD2 (5 bases). Germline assignment: CDR1 SEHNR and CDR2 FQNEAQ (reference sequence). Trimming left V 6 bases short and J 2 bases short, with 14 bases between. This CDR3 spans 15 amino acids. The CDR3 DNA reads TGTGCCAGCAGTAAGAGCGGAGAACCCTACAATGAGCAGTTCTTC. It translates to CASSKSGEPYNEQFF.

The V gene is TRBV7-2, the J gene TRBJ2-3; weak D call: TRBD1 (6 bases). This CDR3 is built from 15 residues. The germline V gene has CDR1 SGHTA and CDR2 FQGNSA. V dropped 5 bases and J dropped 5 bases, with 17 bases sitting between them. CDR3 residues: CASSLTGGRLDTQYF. The CDR3 bases are TGTGCCAGCAGCCTGACAGGCGGCCGATTAGATACGCAGTATTTT.

The rearrangement joins TRBV18 to TRBJ1-1; the match to TRBD1 covers 10 bases. The length of the CDR3 is 14 residues. Germline V lookup: CDR1 KGHSH, CDR2 LQKENI. V was clipped by 4 bases and J by 5 bases; unmatched bases: 4. The CDR3: CASSQGQGGTEAFF. In DNA form, the CDR3 reads TGTGCCAGCTCACAAGGACAGGGGGGTACTGAAGCTTTCTTT.

Only one count was recorded for this clone. The chain carries TRBV9 and TRBJ1-5; D is unresolved. CDR3 length: 15 amino acids. Between the trimmed V and J ends, which lost 0 bases and 2 bases, there was a span of 9 bases. CDR1 is SGDLS and CDR2 is YYNGEE in the germline V gene. The CDR3 sequence: CASSVGAEGNQPQHF. DNA for the CDR3: TGTGCCAGCAGCGTAGGGGCTGAAGGCAATCAGCCCCAGCATTTT.

The rearrangement joins TRBV19 to TRBJ2-7, with 12 bases that match TRBD2. Germline V CDR1 and CDR2: LNHDA, SQIVND (reference sequence). V lost 3 bases and J lost 5; bases outside the gene matches: 5. The CDR3 totals 15 residues. DNA of the CDR3: TGTGCCAGTAGTATTAGACTAGCGGGAGTCAACGAGCAGTACTTC. Its translation: CASSIRLAGVNEQYF. The full variable domain, completed using reference TRBV19 and TRBJ2-7, is DGGITQSPKYLFRKEGQNVTLSCEQNLNHDAMYWYRQDPGQGLRLIYYSQIVNDFQKGDIAEGYSVSREKKESFPLTVTSAQKNPTAFYLCASSIRLAGVNEQYFGPGTRLTVT.

The chain has TRBV6-5 and TRBJ1-5, with a possible D match to TRBD1 (5 bases). This CDR3 region has 13 residues. With 6 bases removed from V and 6 bases from J, the gap between germline ends came to 12 bases. Germline CDR1 MNHEY, CDR2 SVGAGI. CDR3 sequence reads: CASRQVESQPQHF. CDR3 sequence (DNA): TGTGCCAGCAGACAGGTTGAAAGTCAGCCCCAGCATTTT.

This clone came up once. This chain joins TRBV15 and TRBJ1-2; D perhaps matches TRBD1 (6 bases). Germline CDR1 LNHNV, CDR2 YYDKDF (reference sequence). The V and J ends lost 2 bases and 0 bases respectively, with 10 bases between them. CDR3 length: 15 residues. The CDR3 here is CATSRTGIANYGYTF. The CDR3 nucleotides read TGTGCCACCAGCAGAACAGGGATAGCTAACTATGGCTACACCTTC.

The chain employs TRBV5-1 and TRBJ2-7; the match to TRBD2 covers 8 bases. Germline V gives CDR1 SGHRS, CDR2 YFSETQ. The CDR3 length is 16 residues. J was trimmed by 5 bases and V by 0 bases; bases with no gene match: 10. CDR3 bases: TGCGCCAGCAGCTTGGCCACAGGACTAGCTCTGAACGAGCAGTACTTC. Residues: CASSLATGLALNEQYF.

The chain has TRBV2 and TRBJ2-1; D may be TRBD2 (5 bases). Germline V gene sequence: CDR1 SNHLY, CDR2 FYNNEI. The CDR3 extends over 13 amino acids. V dropped 4 bases and J dropped 8 bases, with 12 bases sitting between them. Here the CDR3 reads CASSGSPRDEQFF. The CDR3 region has the DNA TGTGCCAGCAGTGGCTCTCCGCGGGATGAGCAGTTCTTC. Full variable domain (rest looked up from reference TRBV2 and TRBJ2-1): EPEVTQTPSHQVTQMGQEVILRCVPISNHLYFYWYRQILGQKVEFLVSFYNNEISEKSEIFDDQFSVERPDGSNFTLKIRSTKLEDSAMYFCASSGSPRDEQFFGPGTRLTVL.

The chain couples TRBV19 to TRBJ1-4, with TRBD1 matching 10 bases. V shed 7 bases and J 5 bases; nucleotides not matched to a gene: 7. Germline V gives CDR1 LNHDA, CDR2 SQIVND (reference sequence). CDR3 size: 15 residues. This chain's CDR3 is CASNILGQGNEKLFF. The CDR3, as DNA: TGTGCCAGTAACATCTTGGGACAGGGGAATGAAAAACTGTTTTTT.

The CDR3, as DNA: TGTGCCAGCAGCGGAGAGGGACCCCAGGGGCCCCAGTACTTC. Translated: CASSGEGPQGPQYF. V usage is TRBV5-4 and J usage is TRBJ2-5, with TRBD1 as a possible D gene (6 bases). Germline CDR1 and CDR2: SGHNT and YYREEE (reference sequence). Trimming stripped 4 bases from V and 9 bases from J, with 19 bases between. This CDR3 is 14 amino acids long.

The chain combines TRBV27 with TRBJ1-2; TRBD1 aligns across 9 bases. The trim removed 4 bases at V and 2 bases at J, leaving 5 bases unmatched. The CDR3 totals 15 residues. The germline V gene has CDR1 MNHEY and CDR2 SMNVEV (reference sequence). DNA for the CDR3: TGTGCCAGCAGTTCGCTTGGACAGGGGAACTATGGCTACACCTTC. Translation: CASSSLGQGNYGYTF.

The chain carries TRBV5-1 and TRBJ2-7, with 7 bases that match TRBD1. The CDR3 consists of 18 residues. Germline loops: CDR1 SGHRS, CDR2 YFSETQ. Unmatched junction bases numbered 16, after V lost 2 bases and J lost 2 bases. In nucleotides, the CDR3 is TGCGCCAGCAGCTTTTGGATGCCTGACCGGGACAGAACCTACGAGCAGTACTTC. Translation: CASSFWMPDRDRTYEQYF.